Below, 7 T cell receptor beta chains from the same sample are listed, as sequenced in a study of cytomegalovirus exposure and HLA in healthy donors. The PCR contained 60 Vbeta and 13 Jbeta primers. Clones were sequenced by immunoSEQ multiplex PCR, and TCRdb holds only the in-frame ones, with some missing. The sample has some 56,000 clones, approximately 83% seen once. The source material was PBMCs. These receptor sequences come from a human donor in good health.

Here the CDR3 DNA reads TGTGCCAGCTCACCTGGACAGCCGAGCTCCTACGAGCAGTACTTC. Translation: CASSPGQPSSYEQYF. The J gene is TRBJ2-7, the V gene TRBV18; D perhaps matches TRBD1 (6 bases). Germline V gene lookup returns CDR1 KGHSH and CDR2 LQKENI. CDR3 length: 15 amino acids. Trimming took off 3 bases at V and 0 bases at J, with 12 bases between the two ends.

This chain uses TRBV13 with TRBJ2-7; D remains ambiguous. The CDR3 contains 15 residues. Trimming stripped 2 bases from V and 0 bases from J, with 11 bases between. Per the germline V gene, CDR1 is PRHDT and CDR2 is FYEKMQ (reference sequence). CDR3 coding DNA: TGTGCCAGCAGCTTAAATGTATTAGCCTCCTACGAGCAGTACTTC. As protein: CASSLNVLASYEQYF.

The rearrangement joins TRBV7-2 to TRBJ1-6; maybe TRBD1 (5 bases). The CDR3 is 13 amino acids. Germline CDR1 reads SGHTA; CDR2 reads FQGNSA. The V end was cut by 4 bases, the J end by 12 bases, with 13 bases between. CDR3 region: CASSSPGWVPLHF. DNA of the CDR3: TGTGCCAGCAGCTCTCCAGGGTGGGTACCCCTCCACTTT. Full variable domain (missing parts from reference TRBV7-2 and TRBJ1-6): GAGVSQSPSNKVTEKGKDVELRCDPISGHTALYWYRQSLGQGLEFLIYFQGNSAPDKSGLPSDRFSAERTGGSVSTLTIQRTQQEDSAVYLCASSSPGWVPLHFGNGTRLTVT.

The V and J genes are TRBV11-3 and TRBJ2-3; D not resolved. The germline V and J ends were trimmed by 1 base and 2 bases, with 7 bases remaining between them. Germline lookup yields CDR1 SGHNT and CDR2 YENEEA. The CDR3 extends over 14 amino acids. CDR3 residues: CASSLGAITDTQYF. DNA for the CDR3: TGTGCCAGCAGCTTAGGCGCCATCACAGATACGCAGTATTTT.

This rearrangement joins TRBV19 to TRBJ2-2; 8 positions match TRBD1. Germline CDR1 is LNHDA and CDR2 is SQIVND (reference sequence). V was pared by 2 bases and J by 0 bases, with 5 bases of the junction left unmatched. This CDR3 is 17 amino acids long. CDR3 in amino acids: CASSISRTGTNTGELFF. DNA of the CDR3: TGTGCCAGTAGTATATCCCGGACAGGGACGAACACCGGGGAGCTGTTTTTT.

The chain employs TRBV5-1 and TRBJ1-1, with 7 bases matching TRBD1. CDR3 length: 14 amino acids. The germline V gene has CDR1 SGHRS and CDR2 YFSETQ. V gave up 5 bases and J gave up 0 bases; unmatched junction bases: 4. The CDR3 DNA reads TGCGCCAGCAGTTTCGGGACAGTGAACACTGAAGCTTTCTTT. Protein: CASSFGTVNTEAFF.

This rearrangement joins TRBV11-3 to TRBJ1-1; D unresolved. This CDR3 has 13 residues. V was clipped by 3 bases and J by 1 base, with 6 bases between them. Germline lookup yields CDR1 SGHNT and CDR2 YENEEA. The CDR3 nucleotides are TGTGCCAGCAGCTTCTCTAAGAACACTGAAGCTTTCTTT. It encodes CASSFSKNTEAFF.